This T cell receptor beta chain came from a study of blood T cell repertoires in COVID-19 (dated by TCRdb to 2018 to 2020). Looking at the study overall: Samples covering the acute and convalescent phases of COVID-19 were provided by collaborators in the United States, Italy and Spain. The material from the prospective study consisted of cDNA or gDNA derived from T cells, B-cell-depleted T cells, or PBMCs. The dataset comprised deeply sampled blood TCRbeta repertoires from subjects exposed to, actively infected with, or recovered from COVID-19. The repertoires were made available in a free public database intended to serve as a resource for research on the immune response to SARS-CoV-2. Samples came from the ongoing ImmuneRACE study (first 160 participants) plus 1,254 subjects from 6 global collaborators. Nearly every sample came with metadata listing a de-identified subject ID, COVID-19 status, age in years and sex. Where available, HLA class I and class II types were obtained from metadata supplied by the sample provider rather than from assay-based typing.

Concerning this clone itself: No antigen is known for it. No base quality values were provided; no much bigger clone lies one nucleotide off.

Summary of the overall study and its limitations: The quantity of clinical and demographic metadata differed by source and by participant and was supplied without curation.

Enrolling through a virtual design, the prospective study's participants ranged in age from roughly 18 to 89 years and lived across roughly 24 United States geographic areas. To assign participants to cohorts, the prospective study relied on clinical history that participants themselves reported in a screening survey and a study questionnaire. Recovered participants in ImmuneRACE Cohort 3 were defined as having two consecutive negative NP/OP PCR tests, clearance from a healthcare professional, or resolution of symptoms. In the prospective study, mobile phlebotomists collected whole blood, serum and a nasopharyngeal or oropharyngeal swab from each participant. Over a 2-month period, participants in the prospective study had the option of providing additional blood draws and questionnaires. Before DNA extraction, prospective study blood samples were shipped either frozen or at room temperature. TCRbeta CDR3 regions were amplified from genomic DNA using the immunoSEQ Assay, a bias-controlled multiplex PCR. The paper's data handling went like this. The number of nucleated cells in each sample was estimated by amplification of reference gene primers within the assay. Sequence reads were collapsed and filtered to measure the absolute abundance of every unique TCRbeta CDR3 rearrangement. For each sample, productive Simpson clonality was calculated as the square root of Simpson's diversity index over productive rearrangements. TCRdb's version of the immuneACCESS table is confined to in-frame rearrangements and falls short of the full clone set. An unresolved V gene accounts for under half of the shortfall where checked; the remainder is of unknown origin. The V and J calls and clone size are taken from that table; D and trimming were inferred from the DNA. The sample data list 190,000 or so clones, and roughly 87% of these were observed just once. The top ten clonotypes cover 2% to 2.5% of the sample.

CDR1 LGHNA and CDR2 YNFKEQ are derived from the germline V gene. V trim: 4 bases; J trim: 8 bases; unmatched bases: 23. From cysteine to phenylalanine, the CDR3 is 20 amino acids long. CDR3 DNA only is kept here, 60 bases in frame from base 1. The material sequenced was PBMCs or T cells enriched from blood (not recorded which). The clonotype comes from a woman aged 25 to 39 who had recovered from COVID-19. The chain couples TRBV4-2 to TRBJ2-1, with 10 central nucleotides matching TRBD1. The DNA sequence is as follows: TGTGCCAGCAGCCTGGAGCCCGGGACAGGGGTCGGAGTAAATATCGATGAGCAGTTCTTC. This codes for CASSLEPGTGVGVNIDEQFF.